Detailed here is one T cell receptor (beta chain). What it recognizes is unknown. The data were taken from a study of cytomegalovirus exposure and HLA in healthy donors. V shed 2 bases and J shed 5 bases, with 5 bases lying between them. This CDR3 spans 11 amino acids. In germline, CDR1 is SGHNT, CDR2 YYREEE (reference sequence). Study-wide points: The study recorded 150 to 200 TCR beta chains that were cytomegalovirus-associated. The classifier was said to identify cytomegalovirus status with high specificity and sensitivity. According to a subsequent analysis, TCR clusters identified in the first cohort showed a tendency to co-occur across the roughly 120 validation repertoires.

Here immunoSEQ multiplex PCR was the method, and the copy in TCRdb shows in-frame clones only, minus some. The table shows a few hundred thousand clones, with approximately 80% occurring only once. The receptor was isolated from a woman in her thirties in good health and CMV-seropositive. The rearrangement uses TRBV5-4 and TRBJ2-7; D remains ambiguous. The specimen was PBMCs. CDR3 region: CASSLSHEQYF. CDR3 sequence (DNA): TGTGCCAGCAGCTTAAGCCACGAGCAGTACTTC.